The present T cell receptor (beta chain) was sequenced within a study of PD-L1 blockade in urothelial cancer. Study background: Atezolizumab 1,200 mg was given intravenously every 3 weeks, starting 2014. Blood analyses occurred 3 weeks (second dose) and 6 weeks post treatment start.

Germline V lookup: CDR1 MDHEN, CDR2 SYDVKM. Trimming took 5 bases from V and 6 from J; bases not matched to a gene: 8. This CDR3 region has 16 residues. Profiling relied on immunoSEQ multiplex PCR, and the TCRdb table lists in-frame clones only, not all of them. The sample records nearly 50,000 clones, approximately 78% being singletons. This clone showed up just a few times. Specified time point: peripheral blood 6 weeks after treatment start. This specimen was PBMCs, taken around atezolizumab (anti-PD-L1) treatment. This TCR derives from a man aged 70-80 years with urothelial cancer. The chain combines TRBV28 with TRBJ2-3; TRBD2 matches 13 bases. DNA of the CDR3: TGTGCCAGCAGTCCTTCGACTAGCGGGAGGCTCGATACGCAGTATTTT. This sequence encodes CASSPSTSGRLDTQYF.